The sequence of this TCR beta chain was determined in a study of cytomegalovirus exposure and HLA in healthy donors. Study observations and caveats: Because they were indistinguishable, some V segments, including TRBV6-2 and TRBV6-3, were excluded.

Of note for this clone: Its antigen is unidentified.

Germline lookup yields CDR1 MNHNY and CDR2 SVGAGI (reference sequence). The CDR3 has 13 amino acids. The ends were cut back, 6 bases at V and 3 bases at J, with 11 bases in the middle. The PCR employed 60 Vbeta primers together with 13 Jbeta primers. Authors' methods: Some 80 million unique TCR beta chains, 10 million to 14 million shared, were counted in a later analysis. The table came from immunoSEQ multiplex PCR; TCRdb's copy has only in-frame clones and leaves some out. D and trimming were read from the DNA, whereas the V and J calls and clone size are those reported in that table. The sample consists of some 45,000 clones, 40% to 60% of them appearing once.

The clonotype originates from a human donor in good health. Input material: PBMCs. V usage is TRBV6-6 and J usage is TRBJ1-2, with a weak D call TRBD1 (6 bases). The CDR3 protein is CASRIQGDYGYTF. The CDR3 nucleotides read TGTGCCAGCAGGATACAGGGAGACTATGGCTACACCTTC.